Listed here are 29 T cell receptor beta chains from one sample, sequenced in a study of OX40 agonist ivuxolimab in advanced cancers. Data came from immunoSEQ multiplex PCR; TCRdb stores just in-frame clones and leaves some out. Here the sample spans roughly 53,000 clones, 60% to 80% being singletons. Specimen: CD4+ or CD8+ T cells sorted from blood, collected in a trial of the OX40 agonist ivuxolimab. The receptors were gathered from an adult with an advanced solid tumor such as melanoma, head and neck, liver or kidney cancer.

This clone was counted a few times. V is TRBV6-1 and J is TRBJ1-2; no clear D. CDR3 size: 11 residues. Germline V gene sequence: CDR1 MNHNS, CDR2 SASEGT. V was clipped by 11 bases and J by 0 bases, with 7 bases between them. The CDR3 DNA reads as TGTGCCGCCACAACTAACTATGGCTACACCTTC. Translated: CAATTNYGYTF.

The rearrangement uses TRBV9 and TRBJ2-2, with 7 bases fitting TRBD2. CDR1 and CDR2 (germline): SGDLS, YYNGEE. Unmatched junction bases numbered 8, after V lost 0 bases and J lost 6 bases. This CDR3 has 16 residues. The CDR3 loop is CASSVAGGGDAGELFF. DNA of the CDR3: TGTGCCAGCAGCGTAGCGGGGGGAGGGGACGCCGGGGAGCTGTTTTTT.

CDR3: CAWSPGSNQPQHF. The CDR3 bases are TGTGCCTGGAGTCCGGGTAGCAATCAGCCCCAGCATTTT. This chain joins TRBV30 and TRBJ1-5; D not certain. Per germline, CDR1 GTSNPN and CDR2 SVGIG (reference sequence). The V end was cut by 2 bases, the J end by 0 bases, with 5 bases between. The CDR3 length is 13 residues.

The rearrangement links TRBV7-2 to TRBJ1-1; 9 bases line up with TRBD1. The V and J ends lost 3 bases and 7 bases, in that order; junction bases with no gene match: 9. Germline values: CDR1 SGHTA, CDR2 FQGNSA. This CDR3 region has 15 residues. CDR3 bases: TGTGCCAGCAGCTTGGAGGGGACAGGGAGAATTGAAGCTTTCTTT. This translates into CASSLEGTGRIEAFF. The full variable domain, its missing parts supplied by reference TRBV7-2 and TRBJ1-1, is GAGVSQSPSNKVTEKGKDVELRCDPISGHTALYWYRQSLGQGLEFLIYFQGNSAPDKSGLPSDRFSAERTGGSVSTLTIQRTQQEDSAVYLCASSLEGTGRIEAFFGQGTRLTVV.

V gene TRBV25-1 combines with J gene TRBJ1-3; D is undetermined. Germline V gene data show CDR1 as MGHDK and CDR2 as SYGVNS. V gave up 6 bases and J gave up 0 bases, with 6 bases separating them. CDR3 size: 13 residues. CDR3 bases: TGTGCCAGCAGGAGAAGCTCTGGAAACACCATATATTTT. It encodes CASRRSSGNTIYF.

The gene calls are TRBV29-1 and TRBJ2-5, with unresolved D. V gave up 4 bases and J gave up 1 base, with 4 bases separating them. The V gene's germline CDR1 is SQVTM and CDR2 ANQGSEA. The CDR3 runs 11 residues. CDR3 sequence (DNA): TGCAGCGTTGGGACCCAAGAGACCCAGTACTTC. Translation gives CSVGTQETQYF.

The chain links TRBV6-5 to TRBJ1-2, with unresolved D. CDR1 is MNHEY, CDR2 SVGAGI, per germline. Trimming removed 0 bases from V and 2 bases from J, with 7 bases in between. CDR3 size: 14 residues. The CDR3: CASSYSGGNYGYTF. DNA for the CDR3: TGTGCCAGCAGTTACTCGGGAGGAAACTATGGCTACACCTTC.

The chain uses TRBV30 and TRBJ1-2; D is ambiguous. CDR1 GTSNPN and CDR2 SVGIG come from the germline V gene (reference sequence). V dropped 3 bases and J dropped 4 bases, with 15 bases sitting between them. This CDR3 is built from 14 residues. For the CDR3, the DNA is TGTGCCTGGAGGGTCCCACCAACCGCCTATGGCTACACCTTC. Amino acid sequence: CAWRVPPTAYGYTF.

V and J are TRBV10-3 and TRBJ1-5, with D possibly matching TRBD1 (6 bases). V lost 11 bases to trimming and J lost 7 bases, with 12 bases between them. CDR1 ENHRY and CDR2 SYGVKD come from the germline V gene. CDR3 size: 11 residues. The CDR3 nucleotides read TGTGCCGCAGGGGAGGAGCAGCCCCAGCATTTT. Protein product: CAAGEEQPQHF.

This sequence joins TRBV14 and TRBJ1-2; D is undetermined. CDR1 SGHDN and CDR2 FVKESK come from the germline V gene. V lost 3 bases to trimming and J lost 2 bases, with 1 base between them. The CDR3 runs 11 residues. The CDR3 DNA is TGTGCCAGCAGCCACAACTATGGCTACACCTTC. Protein sequence: CASSHNYGYTF.

This sequence joins TRBV18 and TRBJ1-4, with 9 bases fitting TRBD1. The CDR3 totals 14 residues. V gave up 3 bases and J gave up 8 bases; unmatched junction bases: 4. Germline CDR1 KGHSH, CDR2 LQKENI. CDR3 loop: CASSPGQGREKLFF. CDR3 nucleotide sequence: TGTGCCAGCTCACCGGGACAGGGAAGAGAAAAACTGTTTTTT.

The chain joins TRBV19 to TRBJ1-5, with unresolved D. V was pared by 3 bases and J by 6 bases, with 9 bases between. The germline V gene has CDR1 LNHDA and CDR2 SQIVND (reference sequence). The CDR3 loop spans 13 amino acids. CDR3 coding DNA: TGTGCCAGTAGTATGGGGTTAGTTCAGCCCCAGCATTTT. It specifies CASSMGLVQPQHF. Together with reference TRBV19 and TRBJ1-5, the CDR3 gives the full variable domain: DGGITQSPKYLFRKEGQNVTLSCEQNLNHDAMYWYRQDPGQGLRLIYYSQIVNDFQKGDIAEGYSVSREKKESFPLTVTSAQKNPTAFYLCASSMGLVQPQHFGDGTRLSIL.

The gene calls are TRBV6-5 and TRBJ2-3; TRBD2 agrees at 8 bases. With 8 bases clipped from V and 4 bases from J, the junction kept 8 bases outside the gene matches. This CDR3 spans 14 amino acids. Germline-derived CDR1 and CDR2 are MNHEY and SVGAGI. The CDR3 protein is CASVPTGGADTQYF. DNA of the CDR3: TGTGCCAGCGTCCCGACGGGGGGGGCAGATACGCAGTATTTT.

This clone came up a few times. The gene calls are TRBV5-1 and TRBJ2-1; either TRBD1 or TRBD2 may supply D (5 bases each). The CDR3 loop spans 15 amino acids. Trimming removed 4 bases from V and 5 bases from J, with 16 bases in between. CDR1 SGHRS and CDR2 YFSETQ come from the germline V gene. In nucleotides, the CDR3 is TGCGCCAGCAGCCTTACCCTAGTGGGGGACAATGAGCAGTTCTTC. The encoded protein is CASSLTLVGDNEQFF.

This chain links TRBV5-8 with TRBJ2-5; 9 positions match TRBD2. This CDR3 region has 15 residues. The germline gives CDR1 SGHTS, CDR2 YDEGEE. V lost 2 bases to trimming and J lost 5 bases; unmatched junction nucleotides: 7. CDR3 in amino acids: CASSLGGRAQETQYF. CDR3 sequence (DNA): TGTGCCAGCAGCTTAGGCGGGAGGGCCCAGGAGACCCAGTACTTC.

The rearrangement links TRBV19 to TRBJ1-4; 10 nucleotides match TRBD1. The V gene's germline CDR1 is LNHDA and CDR2 SQIVND (reference sequence). The CDR3 extends over 15 amino acids. With 5 bases clipped from V and 7 bases from J, the junction kept 7 bases outside the gene matches. The DNA for the CDR3 is TGTGCCAGTAGTTCCTCGACAGGGGGCCGTGAAAAACTGTTTTTT. Its translation is CASSSSTGGREKLFF.

This clone was seen only a few times. The chain is built from TRBV2 and TRBJ2-6; 7 bases map to TRBD2. Germline loops: CDR1 SNHLY, CDR2 FYNNEI. The V gene end was trimmed by 6 bases and the J gene end by 4 bases; junction bases not matched to a gene: 9. This CDR3 has 16 residues. DNA for the CDR3: TGTGCCAGCAGGTGGGCGGGAGTATCGGGGGCCAACGTCCTGACTTTC. It yields the protein CASRWAGVSGANVLTF.

In its sample, this clone was seen once. The rearrangement links TRBV29-1 to TRBJ2-1, with 10 bases aligning to TRBD2. Germline V lookup: CDR1 SQVTM, CDR2 ANQGSEA. CDR3 length: 13 residues. V was clipped by 4 bases and J by 3 bases; unmatched bases: 0. CDR3 DNA: TGCAGCGTTGGGACTAGCGGCTACAATGAGCAGTTCTTC. It specifies CSVGTSGYNEQFF.

This clone was found once. CDR3 DNA: TGCAGCGTTCGGATCGGTGGGCTTATCAATCAGCCCCAGCATTTT. Protein product: CSVRIGGLINQPQHF. This chain links TRBV29-1 with TRBJ1-5; D remains unclear. V lost 5 bases and J 3 bases, leaving 17 bases between the germline ends. There are 15 residues in the CDR3. Germline V gene lookup returns CDR1 SQVTM and CDR2 ANQGSEA.

This sequence joins TRBV28 and TRBJ2-7; a possible D gene is TRBD1 (8 bases). V was pared by 7 bases and J by 1 base, with 17 bases between. The CDR3 has 15 amino acids. CDR1 is MDHEN and CDR2 is SYDVKM in the germline V gene. CDR3 loop: CASTMGGTGSYEQYF. The CDR3 bases are TGTGCCAGCACCATGGGGGGGACAGGTTCCTACGAGCAGTACTTC.

The chain is built from TRBV21-1 and TRBJ1-5. TRBV21-1 is an annotated pseudogene. The CDR3 has 15 residues. This CDR3 is CASSAQTATSQPQHF. CDR3 bases: TGTGCCAGCAGCGCCCAGACAGCTACTAGCCAGCCCCAGCATTTT.

This chain joins TRBV5-6 and TRBJ2-5, with 9 bases fitting TRBD1. From germline, CDR1 is SGHDT and CDR2 YYEEEE. CDR3 length equals 14 residues. Unmatched junction bases numbered 6, after V lost 4 bases and J lost 5 bases. In DNA, the CDR3 is TGTGCCAGCAGCGAAACAGGGGGCTGGGAGACCCAGTACTTC. This codes for CASSETGGWETQYF.

The gene calls are TRBV9 and TRBJ2-6; possibly TRBD1 or TRBD2 for D (5 bases each). Trimming stripped 4 bases from V and 0 bases from J, with 17 bases between. Germline CDR1 reads SGDLS; CDR2 reads YYNGEE. CDR3 length: 18 residues. CDR3 nucleotides: TGTGCCAGCAGCCCTACTACAGCGAGGGGCTCTGGGGCCAACGTCCTGACTTTC. This encodes CASSPTTARGSGANVLTF. The variable domain in full, completed from reference TRBV9 and TRBJ2-6, reads DSGVTQTPKHLITATGQRVTLRCSPRSGDLSVYWYQQSLDQGLQFLIQYYNGEERAKGNILERFSAQQFPDLHSELNLSSLELGDSALYFCASSPTTARGSGANVLTFGAGSRLTVL.

V gene TRBV7-2 combines with J gene TRBJ2-5; D not resolved. CDR3 length equals 15 residues. V lost 0 bases and J 4 bases, leaving 12 bases between the germline ends. Germline V gene sequence: CDR1 SGHTA, CDR2 FQGNSA. The CDR3 sequence: CASSLALGRGETQYF. The CDR3 DNA is TGTGCCAGCAGCTTAGCGCTGGGTAGAGGAGAGACCCAGTACTTC.

V and J are TRBV25-1 and TRBJ1-2, with TRBD1 as a possible D gene (6 bases). Trimming removed 5 bases at V and 6 bases at J, with 22 bases between. CDR1 and CDR2 (germline): MGHDK, SYGVNS. This CDR3 has 16 residues. CDR3 loop: CASSKAGVVGANGYTF. CDR3 DNA: TGTGCCAGCAGTAAGGCAGGGGTAGTAGGTGCAAATGGCTACACCTTC.

This clone has only a few counts. The chain carries TRBV7-9 and TRBJ2-7; TRBD1 matches at 11 bases. The V segment lost 2 bases and the J segment 5 bases; nucleotides outside the gene matches: 11. Per germline, CDR1 SEHNR and CDR2 FQNEAQ (reference sequence). This CDR3 region has 17 residues. The CDR3 region has the DNA TGTGCCAGCAGCTTAAAGGACAGGGGGCTCGTAGTTGACGAGCAGTACTTC. It encodes CASSLKDRGLVVDEQYF.

The CDR3 sequence: CASSIWQGTNTGELFF. In DNA, the CDR3 is TGTGCCAGTAGTATATGGCAGGGGACGAACACCGGGGAGCTGTTTTTT. The chain is built from TRBV19 and TRBJ2-2; D may be TRBD1 (6 bases). The CDR3 covers 16 residues. V was cut by 2 bases and J by 0 bases, with 10 bases left in between. Germline V gives CDR1 LNHDA, CDR2 SQIVND (reference sequence).

The chain uses TRBV19 and TRBJ1-2; D gene unclear. Germline assignment: CDR1 LNHDA and CDR2 SQIVND (reference sequence). CDR3 length equals 16 residues. V lost 1 base, J lost 2 bases, and 14 bases lay in between. This CDR3 reads CASSIGSGTKNYGYTF. The DNA for the CDR3 is TGTGCCAGTAGTATAGGGTCGGGAACCAAGAACTATGGCTACACCTTC.

The chain's CDR3 is CSGGVTYEQYF. The CDR3 DNA reads TGCAGTGGTGGGGTGACCTACGAGCAGTACTTC. The chain links TRBV20-1 to TRBJ2-7; D remains unclear. Germline V gene data show CDR1 as DFQATT and CDR2 as SNEGSKA (reference sequence). The CDR3 is made up of 11 amino acids. The V end lost 7 bases, the J end lost 2 bases, and 9 bases lay between the germline ends.